The 8 T cell receptor beta chains listed next were all sequenced from one sample in a study of blood T cell repertoires in COVID-19. The table came from immunoSEQ multiplex PCR; TCRdb's copy has only in-frame clones and leaves some out. The table lists about 350,000 clones, 80% to 90% of them singletons. Sequencing used peripheral blood. These receptors came from a man aged 30-40 years with COVID-19, enrolled during active disease.

The chain employs TRBV30 and TRBJ1-2; perhaps TRBD1 as D (5 bases). Germline V gene sequence: CDR1 GTSNPN, CDR2 SVGIG (reference sequence). Trimming took off 1 base at V and 2 bases at J, with 5 bases between the two ends. The CDR3 sequence is 12 residues long. The CDR3 bases are TGTGCCTGGAGTGGGGGCAACTATGGCTACACCTTC. Translation gives CAWSGGNYGYTF.

This clone was observed a handful of times. The chain employs TRBV5-1 and TRBJ2-7; TRBD2 aligns across 7 bases. The CDR3 contains 14 residues. Per the germline V gene, CDR1 is SGHRS and CDR2 is YFSETQ. After removal of 4 bases from V and 3 bases from J, the junction contained 7 bases not matched to a gene. The CDR3 DNA reads as TGCGCCAGCAGCCCGGGAGGCGGATTCTACGAGCAGTACTTC. Amino acids: CASSPGGGFYEQYF.

This chain links TRBV6-1 with TRBJ1-5, with a tentative D call TRBD1 (5 bases). The V gene's germline CDR1 is MNHNS and CDR2 SASEGT. Trimming removed 2 bases at V and 4 bases at J, with 12 bases between. The CDR3 has 15 residues. The DNA for the CDR3 is TGTGCCAGCAGTGAATACCACGGGGGTAATCAGCCCCAGCATTTT. It yields the protein CASSEYHGGNQPQHF.

V usage is TRBV18 and J usage is TRBJ2-2; unclear D gene. This CDR3 is 14 amino acids long. Germline V gives CDR1 KGHSH, CDR2 LQKENI. V lost 2 bases and J lost 4, with 8 bases in between. The CDR3 DNA sequence: TGTGCCAGCTCACCAGGGCTTACCACCGGGGAGCTGTTTTTT. Its translation: CASSPGLTTGELFF.

This chain links TRBV6-1 with TRBJ2-7, with TRBD1 matching 8 bases. CDR3 length: 15 residues. Unmatched junction bases numbered 7, after V lost 0 bases and J lost 6 bases. CDR1 is MNHNS, CDR2 SASEGT, per germline. CDR3 in DNA: TGTGCCAGCAGTGAAGCGGTCAGGGGGCCCCGCGAGCAGTACTTC. Translation gives CASSEAVRGPREQYF.

In this sample, this clone turned up once. V and J are TRBV7-9 and TRBJ2-3; no clear D gene. The CDR3 has 15 amino acids. Germline lookup yields CDR1 SEHNR and CDR2 FQNEAQ (reference sequence). The V end lost 3 bases, the J end lost 4 bases, and 14 bases lay between the germline ends. The CDR3 region is CASSFGQIPSDTQYF. DNA for the CDR3: TGTGCCAGCAGCTTTGGCCAGATACCTTCAGATACGCAGTATTTT.

The CDR3 nucleotides are TGTGCCAGCAGCGCTCGGACAGGGGGAAACACCGGGGAGCTGTTTTTT. It encodes CASSARTGGNTGELFF. This chain connects TRBV9 to TRBJ2-2, with TRBD1 matching 10 bases. The CDR3 extends over 16 amino acids. Germline CDR1 is SGDLS and CDR2 is YYNGEE. The J segment lost 2 bases and the V segment lost 3 bases, leaving 4 bases of the junction unmatched.

The chain couples TRBV5-1 to TRBJ1-3, with TRBD1 matching 8 bases. Germline-derived CDR1 and CDR2 are SGHRS and YFSETQ. The CDR3 is made up of 15 amino acids. V was clipped by 0 bases and J by 4 bases; unmatched bases: 3. As DNA, the CDR3 is TGCGCCAGCAGCTTGGCCAGACAGGGGGGAAACACCATATATTTT. Amino acids: CASSLARQGGNTIYF.